A single sample gave rise to the 20 T cell receptor beta chains below, sequenced in a study of CD8+ T cells in alopecia areata (dated by TCRdb to between 2018 and 2020). The method behind the library was the immunoSEQ multiplex PCR assay. RNA was extracted from all samples and reverse transcribed into cDNA, which served as template for TCR sequencing. Entries here come from immuneACCESS through TCRdb and include only in-frame sequences with V and J called. Some clones fail to appear in such tables; in the studies checked, an unresolved V gene covers under half of the shortfall, and the cause of the remainder is unknown. This sample gives fewer than 150,000 clones in total; roughly four fifths of them show up just once. Around a quarter of the sample lies in the top ten. Reading the label with the study, this specimen's time point is: more than three weeks on oral tofacitinib. What the treatment or condition label conveys for this sample: oral pan-JAK inhibitor, 5-10 mg twice daily.

The sample was CD8+ T cells sorted from blood, taken at week 4, from a patient treated with tofacitinib. These receptors all come from a human donor with alopecia areata.

A note on this clone: One junction end disagrees with the germline gene, perhaps due to a read error. V is TRBV4-1 and J is TRBJ2-2, with D unclear. CDR1 MGHRA and CDR2 YSYEKL come from the germline V gene. The CDR3 spans 15 residues. CDR3 protein: CASTQTVEDTGELFF. As DNA, the CDR3 is TGCGCCAGCACCCAAACGGTGGAAGACACCGGGGAGCTGTTTTTT.

V gene TRBV2 combines with J gene TRBJ2-3; no reliable D call. The CDR3 length is 13 residues. From germline, CDR1 is SNHLY and CDR2 FYNNEI. Trimming left V 7 bases short and J 4 bases short, with 12 bases between. CDR3 sequence reads: CASTQDGADTQYF. CDR3 nucleotide sequence: TGTGCCAGCACTCAAGACGGAGCAGATACGCAGTATTTT.

This rearrangement joins TRBV7-6 to TRBJ2-3; 7 nucleotides align to TRBD1. The CDR3 contains 19 residues. Trimming removed 1 base from V and 0 bases from J; junction bases left unmatched: 13. Germline V gene sequence: CDR1 SGHVS, CDR2 FNYEAQ. The CDR3 region has the DNA TGTGCCAGCAGCTTAGAGGGGGCCGCCCTAGAGCGAAGCACAGATACGCAGTATTTT. Translated, it gives CASSLEGAALERSTDTQYF.

The chain joins TRBV10-3 to TRBJ2-1, with TRBD2 identical over 9 bases. The germline V gene encodes CDR1 ENHRY and CDR2 SYGVKD. V lost 0 bases to trimming and J lost 6 bases; unmatched junction nucleotides: 6. This CDR3 is built from 16 residues. The CDR3, as DNA: TGTGCCATCAGTGAGTCCGGAGCGGGGGGCCCCAATGAGCAGTTCTTC. Residues: CAISESGAGGPNEQFF.

The chain carries TRBV11-2 and TRBJ2-7; D might be TRBD1 or TRBD2, each matching 5 bases. Germline CDR1 is SGHAT and CDR2 is FQNNGV. The CDR3 consists of 17 residues. V gave up 0 bases and J gave up 1 base, with 16 bases separating them. The DNA of the CDR3 is TGTGCCAGCAGCTTAGATGTTGGGGGATGGGGTTCCTACGAGCAGTACTTC. Residues: CASSLDVGGWGSYEQYF.

This chain links TRBV30 with TRBJ1-5, with D perhaps matching TRBD1 (5 bases). Looked up from germline, CDR1 is GTSNPN and CDR2 is SVGIG (reference sequence). V lost 1 base and J lost 0, with 16 bases in between. The CDR3 loop spans 17 amino acids. CDR3 nucleotide sequence: TGTGCCTGGAGTGCTGTCGCGGGGGGATATAGCAATCAGCCCCAGCATTTT. Amino acids: CAWSAVAGGYSNQPQHF.

V is TRBV25-1 and J is TRBJ2-2, with a weak D call TRBD2 (5 bases). CDR3 length: 11 residues. Germline CDR1 is MGHDK and CDR2 is SYGVNS. Trimming removed 8 bases at V and 8 bases at J, with 9 bases between. CDR3 in amino acids: CASEGAGELFF. CDR3 nucleotide sequence: TGTGCCAGCGAGGGTGCGGGGGAGCTGTTTTTT.

V usage is TRBV19 and J usage is TRBJ1-4, with D hard to call. The CDR3 sequence is 15 residues long. Trimming left V 1 base short and J 0 bases short, with 6 bases between. CDR1 is LNHDA and CDR2 is SQIVND in the germline V gene (reference sequence). For the CDR3, the DNA is TGTGCCAGTAGTATAGCTCCAGCAACTAATGAAAAACTGTTTTTT. Encoded protein: CASSIAPATNEKLFF.

The chain carries TRBV27 and TRBJ1-1, with unresolved D. Trimming removed 4 bases at V and 1 base at J, with 7 bases between. This CDR3 comprises 13 residues. Germline assignment: CDR1 MNHEY and CDR2 SMNVEV (reference sequence). As DNA, the CDR3 is TGTGCCAGCAGTTCCCGGCCGAACACTGAAGCTTTCTTT. It translates to CASSSRPNTEAFF.

J is TRBJ2-5 and V is TRBV30; 8 bases match TRBD2. J was trimmed by 4 bases and V by 0 bases; bases with no gene match: 1. The CDR3 contains 13 residues. Looked up from germline, CDR1 is GTSNPN and CDR2 is SVGIG (reference sequence). The CDR3 reads CAWSVGGGETQYF. The CDR3 nucleotides read TGTGCCTGGAGTGTCGGGGGGGGAGAGACCCAGTACTTC.

The chain couples TRBV19 to TRBJ2-7; 7 bases fit TRBD1. Germline V gene lookup returns CDR1 LNHDA and CDR2 SQIVND (reference sequence). V lost 6 bases to trimming and J lost 5 bases; unmatched junction nucleotides: 10. The CDR3 is made up of 14 amino acids. CDR3 residues: CASRGSTGTHEQYF. The DNA of the CDR3 is TGTGCCAGTAGGGGATCGACAGGGACCCACGAGCAGTACTTC.

This clone was seen a single time. The V and J genes are TRBV27 and TRBJ2-3, with 11 bases that match TRBD2. V was clipped by 6 bases and J by 4 bases; unmatched bases: 3. The CDR3 covers 14 residues. Germline V CDR1 and CDR2: MNHEY, SMNVEV (reference sequence). The CDR3 is CASRLAGVSDTQYF. DNA of the CDR3: TGTGCCAGCAGACTAGCGGGGGTCTCAGATACGCAGTATTTT.

The V call is TRBV9, the J call TRBJ2-7, with TRBD1 identical over 7 bases. CDR3 length equals 15 residues. The J segment lost 3 bases and the V segment lost 0 bases, leaving 6 bases of the junction unmatched. Germline CDR1 reads SGDLS; CDR2 reads YYNGEE. The CDR3, as DNA: TGTGCCAGCAGCGTAGGGTGGGACAGCGACTACGAGCAGTACTTC. It specifies CASSVGWDSDYEQYF.

CDR3 region: CASSFSGGAAYNEQFF. The CDR3 region has the DNA TGTGCCAGCAGCTTTAGCGGGGGGGCAGCCTACAATGAGCAGTTCTTC. The J gene is TRBJ2-1, the V gene TRBV7-9; 11 nucleotides align to TRBD2. In germline, CDR1 is SEHNR, CDR2 FQNEAQ (reference sequence). V dropped 3 bases and J dropped 2; count of bases not matched to a gene: 3. The CDR3 extends over 16 amino acids.

The J gene is TRBJ2-1, the V gene TRBV30; D might be TRBD1 (6 bases). Germline CDR1 and CDR2: GTSNPN and SVGIG (reference sequence). The CDR3 covers 12 residues. V lost 4 bases and J lost 6, with 10 bases in between. DNA for the CDR3: TGTGCCTGGACAGGGGATTTCAATGAGCAGTTCTTC. As protein: CAWTGDFNEQFF.

This clone has a handful of counts. This sequence joins TRBV27 and TRBJ1-6, with TRBD1 matching over 12 bases. Trimming cost V 4 bases and J 8 bases; bases outside gene matches: 6. The CDR3 consists of 16 residues. From germline, CDR1 is MNHEY and CDR2 SMNVEV (reference sequence). CDR3 amino acids: CASSWGTGGRDSPLHF. CDR3 sequence (DNA): TGTGCCAGCAGTTGGGGGACAGGGGGCAGAGATTCACCCCTCCACTTT.

V is TRBV11-2 and J is TRBJ2-2; D ambiguous. This CDR3 spans 15 amino acids. Germline CDR1 reads SGHAT; CDR2 reads FQNNGV. The V gene lost 5 bases and the J gene lost 1 base, with 11 bases spanning the gap. The CDR3 DNA is TGTGCCAGCAGCGCATGGACCGGGAACACCGGGGAGCTGTTTTTT. Translated: CASSAWTGNTGELFF.

With regard to this clone: A read error may account for a junction end that differs from germline. V usage is TRBV29-1 and J usage is TRBJ1-6; D unresolved. Per the germline V gene, CDR1 is SQVTM and CDR2 is ANQGSEA. CDR3 length equals 16 residues. The CDR3 reads CSVKPRAANYHSPLHF. In nucleotides, the CDR3 is TGCAGCGTCAAACCCCGGGCCGCGAACTATCATTCACCCCTCCACTTT.

This clone was seen a single time. DNA for the CDR3: TGTGCCAGCAGTTACTTGGGTAGCGGGGGTGGCGAGCTGTTTTTT. Amino acid sequence: CASSYLGSGGGELFF. The chain has TRBV6-5 and TRBJ2-2, with TRBD2 identical over 9 bases. This CDR3 comprises 15 residues. The germline V gene has CDR1 MNHEY and CDR2 SVGAGI. Unmatched junction bases numbered 8, after V lost 1 base and J lost 11 bases.

V and J are TRBV27 and TRBJ2-3, with D hard to call. This CDR3 comprises 12 residues. The ends were cut back, 5 bases at V and 6 bases at J, with 9 bases in the middle. Germline CDR1 reads MNHEY; CDR2 reads SMNVEV (reference sequence). CDR3 nucleotide sequence: TGTGCCAGCAGTCCTGGACCGGATACGCAGTATTTT. As protein: CASSPGPDTQYF.